The 26 T cell receptor beta chains below were found in one sample sequenced in a study of brain T cells in children with intractable seizures. Only in-frame clones appear in the TCRdb table, and some are missing; sequencing was by immunoSEQ multiplex PCR. The data hold fewer than 25,000 clones, with approximately 94% observed a single time. The sample in question was peripheral blood, obtained at surgery. These receptors came from a boy younger than 18 with focal cortical dysplasia and intractable seizures.

The chain is built from TRBV5-1 and TRBJ1-2; 9 nucleotides match TRBD1. Germline-derived CDR1 and CDR2 are SGHRS and YFSETQ. Trimming cost V 1 base and J 8 bases; bases outside gene matches: 3. This CDR3 has 13 amino acids. For the CDR3, the DNA is TGCGCCAGCAGCTTGTACAGGGGGCTCGGCTACACCTTC. Protein sequence: CASSLYRGLGYTF.

The V call is TRBV19, the J call TRBJ2-3; 13 bases match TRBD2. CDR1 and CDR2 from the germline V gene are LNHDA and SQIVND (reference sequence). The V and J ends lost 8 bases and 6 bases, in that order; junction bases with no gene match: 5. CDR3 length: 14 amino acids. CDR3 bases: TGTGCCAGTCGACTAGCGGGGGGTGATGATACGCAGTATTTT. This translates into CASRLAGGDDTQYF.

This chain links TRBV7-9 with TRBJ2-3; D tentatively fits TRBD1 or TRBD2 (7 bases each). Trimming shortened V by 4 bases and J by 0 bases, and 11 bases separated the two germline ends. The CDR3 runs to 15 residues. Germline CDR1 is SEHNR and CDR2 is FQNEAQ (reference sequence). The CDR3 coding sequence is TGTGCCAGCAGCTCCCAGGGGGGGAGCACAGATACGCAGTATTTT. Amino acids: CASSSQGGSTDTQYF.

This chain links TRBV7-3 with TRBJ2-1; tentative D call: TRBD2 (6 bases). V lost 4 bases, J lost 9 bases, and 16 bases lay in between. The length of the CDR3 is 14 residues. Germline-derived CDR1 and CDR2 are SGHTA and FQGTGA. The CDR3: CASSSGYRESEQFF. CDR3 bases: TGTGCCAGCAGCTCGGGGTACCGGGAGAGTGAGCAGTTCTTC.

CDR3: CASSGGVRETQYF. CDR3 sequence (DNA): TGCGCCAGCAGTGGAGGAGTTCGAGAGACCCAGTACTTC. This chain uses TRBV10-2 with TRBJ2-5, with D uncertain. The length of the CDR3 is 13 residues. The V and J ends lost 4 bases and 4 bases respectively, with 10 bases between them. Per the germline V gene, CDR1 is WSHSY and CDR2 is SAAADI.

J is TRBJ1-2 and V is TRBV6-2 or TRBV6-3, with D possibly being TRBD1 (6 bases). V was shortened by 6 bases and J by 2 bases, with 13 bases between the two germline ends. The CDR3 spans 14 residues. Germline loops: CDR1 MNHEY, CDR2 SVGEGT. CDR3 region: CASSQRTANYGYTF. The CDR3 nucleotides are TGTGCCAGCAGCCAAAGGACAGCGAACTATGGCTACACCTTC.

This clone appeared a few times. The genes are TRBV6-4 and TRBJ2-3; 12 nucleotides match TRBD2. CDR3 length equals 16 residues. Trimming removed 0 bases from V and 4 bases from J; junction bases left unmatched: 2. CDR1 and CDR2 (germline): MRHNA, SNTAGT. Here the CDR3 DNA reads TGTGCCAGCAGTGACTCTTCTAGCGGGGGGGCAGATACGCAGTATTTT. Translation: CASSDSSSGGADTQYF.

On this clone itself: The junction differs from germline at one of its ends, possibly a read error. The genes are TRBV11-2 and TRBJ2-5, with D perhaps TRBD1 or TRBD2 (5 bases each). The CDR3 extends over 14 amino acids. From germline, CDR1 is SGHAT and CDR2 FQNNGV. This CDR3 reads CASTRGRYQETQYF. As DNA, the CDR3 is TGTGCTAGCACCCGGGGCAGGTACCAAGAGACCCAGTACTTC.

The V and J genes are TRBV9 and TRBJ2-7; no clear D. Germline-derived CDR1 and CDR2 are SGDLS and YYNGEE. The CDR3 loop spans 13 amino acids. Between the trimmed V and J ends, which lost 5 bases and 1 base, there was a span of 10 bases. CDR3 DNA sequence: TGTGCCAGCAGTGTGACGTCGTCCTACGAGCAGTACTTC. Translation gives CASSVTSSYEQYF.

V and J are TRBV9 and TRBJ1-2; D uncertain. V was shortened by 5 bases and J by 8 bases, with 7 bases between the two germline ends. The CDR3 loop spans 10 amino acids. The germline gives CDR1 SGDLS, CDR2 YYNGEE. The CDR3 spells CASRSAGYTF. The CDR3 DNA reads TGTGCCAGCAGGTCCGCGGGCTACACCTTC.

The chain is built from TRBV4-1 and TRBJ2-3; D is perhaps TRBD1 or TRBD2 (7 bases each). This CDR3 spans 17 amino acids. V shed 3 bases and J shed 5 bases, with 21 bases lying between them. Germline CDR1 and CDR2: MGHRA and YSYEKL. Written as DNA, the CDR3 is TGCGCCAGCAGCCAGGCCTCAGGGGGGGAGACACTAGATACGCAGTATTTT. It yields the protein CASSQASGGETLDTQYF.

The chain links TRBV30 to TRBJ2-3; D not resolved. Deletions cut 2 bases from V and 6 bases from J, with 15 bases between. This CDR3 comprises 14 residues. Germline CDR1 GTSNPN, CDR2 SVGIG (reference sequence). The CDR3 region is CAWSPPRARDTQYF. The CDR3 nucleotides are TGTGCCTGGAGTCCCCCCCGGGCTAGGGATACGCAGTATTTT.

Note on this clone: The same CDR3 can be traced to other DNA sequences in this sample. V is TRBV6-4 and J is TRBJ2-3; no firm D call. Looked up from germline, CDR1 is MRHNA and CDR2 is SNTAGT. V was shortened by 0 bases and J by 2 bases, with 6 bases between the two germline ends. The CDR3 extends over 14 amino acids. The CDR3 DNA follows: TGTGCCAGCAGTGACTCTGACTCCACAGATACGCAGTATTTT. As protein: CASSDSDSTDTQYF.

This chain connects TRBV3-1 (or the pseudogene TRBV3-2) to TRBJ1-4, with a possible D match to TRBD1 (5 bases). This CDR3 has 14 amino acids. The germline V gene encodes CDR1 LGHDT and CDR2 YNNKEL (reference sequence). Trimming shortened V by 3 bases and J by 0 bases, and 5 bases separated the two germline ends. The CDR3: CASSQGATNEKLFF. As DNA, the CDR3 is TGTGCCAGCAGCCAGGGGGCAACTAATGAAAAACTGTTTTTT.

The chain joins TRBV18 to TRBJ2-1; TRBD1 matches at 8 bases. V lost 6 bases to trimming and J lost 6 bases; unmatched junction nucleotides: 1. Germline CDR1 and CDR2: KGHSH and LQKENI. The CDR3 is 12 residues long. Here the CDR3 DNA reads TGTGCCAGCTCCGGGACAGGCAATGAGCAGTTCTTC. This codes for CASSGTGNEQFF.

This clone was observed a single time. The genes are TRBV28 and TRBJ2-3; D might be TRBD1 (5 bases). The germline CDR1 and CDR2 sequences are MDHEN and SYDVKM. This CDR3 spans 14 amino acids. V was trimmed by 3 bases and J by 1 base, leaving 8 bases between them. In nucleotides, the CDR3 is TGTGCCAGCAGTTTTCTACAGGGCACAGATACGCAGTATTTT. Protein sequence: CASSFLQGTDTQYF.

The chain employs TRBV5-1 and TRBJ2-1; D may be TRBD1 (5 bases). Between the trimmed V and J ends, which lost 0 bases and 0 bases, there was a span of 16 bases. Germline V gives CDR1 SGHRS, CDR2 YFSETQ. CDR3 length: 18 amino acids. CDR3 nucleotide sequence: TGCGCCAGCAGCTTGGCCCGGACAAGATTGAGCTCCTACAATGAGCAGTTCTTC. Translating gives CASSLARTRLSSYNEQFF. The full variable domain, completed using reference TRBV5-1 and TRBJ2-1, is KAGVTQTPRYLIKTRGQQVTLSCSPISGHRSVSWYQQTPGQGLQFLFEYFSETQRNKGNFPGRFSGRQFSNSRSEMNVSTLELGDSALYLCASSLARTRLSSYNEQFFGPGTRLTVL.

This chain joins TRBV18 and TRBJ1-1, with 7 bases matching TRBD1. The CDR3 is made up of 18 amino acids. V lost 2 bases and J lost 3; bases outside the gene matches: 15. Germline values: CDR1 KGHSH, CDR2 LQKENI. CDR3 protein: CASSPFLAGGVRDTEAFF. Written as DNA, the CDR3 is TGTGCCAGCTCACCATTTTTAGCAGGGGGGGTAAGGGACACTGAAGCTTTCTTT.

V usage is TRBV19 and J usage is TRBJ2-3; TRBD1 agrees at 9 bases. CDR1 and CDR2 from the germline V gene are LNHDA and SQIVND (reference sequence). V lost 6 bases, J lost 5 bases, and 6 bases stayed unmatched. CDR3 length equals 14 residues. CDR3 DNA: TGTGCCAGTAGGGACAGGGGCAGTGGAGATACGCAGTATTTT. Its translation: CASRDRGSGDTQYF. The full variable domain, completed using reference TRBV19 and TRBJ2-3, is DGGITQSPKYLFRKEGQNVTLSCEQNLNHDAMYWYRQDPGQGLRLIYYSQIVNDFQKGDIAEGYSVSREKKESFPLTVTSAQKNPTAFYLCASRDRGSGDTQYFGPGTRLTVL.

The CDR3 sequence: CATARRSFGDEQFF. CDR3 DNA sequence: TGTGCCACGGCGAGGAGGTCTTTCGGGGATGAGCAGTTCTTC. The genes are TRBV2 and TRBJ2-1; D may be TRBD2 (5 bases). V lost 10 bases and J 8 bases, leaving 21 bases between the germline ends. The CDR3 consists of 14 residues. The germline gives CDR1 SNHLY, CDR2 FYNNEI.

CDR3 amino acids: CASSPLGQAGRSEAFF. The CDR3 DNA reads as TGTGCCAGCAGCCCCTTGGGCCAGGCAGGTAGGAGTGAAGCTTTCTTT. The chain uses TRBV14 and TRBJ1-1; D gene ambiguous. Deletions cut 4 bases from V and 7 bases from J, with 22 bases between. The CDR3 spans 16 residues. Germline loops: CDR1 SGHDN, CDR2 FVKESK.

The chain uses TRBV5-1 and TRBJ2-7; 7 bases are shared with TRBD2. V lost 4 bases, J lost 0 bases, and 4 bases stayed unmatched. Germline V lookup: CDR1 SGHRS, CDR2 YFSETQ. CDR3 length equals 14 residues. DNA of the CDR3: TGCGCCAGCAGCCCGGCGGGAGCCTCCTACGAGCAGTACTTC. This sequence encodes CASSPAGASYEQYF. The full variable domain, with the rest looked up from reference TRBV5-1 and TRBJ2-7, is KAGVTQTPRYLIKTRGQQVTLSCSPISGHRSVSWYQQTPGQGLQFLFEYFSETQRNKGNFPGRFSGRQFSNSRSEMNVSTLELGDSALYLCASSPAGASYEQYFGPGTRLTVT.

J is TRBJ1-1 and V is TRBV14; D might be TRBD1 (6 bases). The CDR3 covers 15 residues. Trimming pared 7 bases from V and 1 base from J, leaving 16 bases between. CDR1 and CDR2 from the germline V gene are SGHDN and FVKESK. Written as DNA, the CDR3 is TGTGCCAGCAAGGAGGGGGGACTTCAGAACACTGAAGCTTTCTTT. As protein: CASKEGGLQNTEAFF.

This sequence joins TRBV15 and TRBJ2-5, with 10 bases that match TRBD2. The CDR3 has 20 amino acids. The trim removed 5 bases at V and 0 bases at J, leaving 18 bases unmatched. In germline, CDR1 is LNHNV, CDR2 YYDKDF (reference sequence). The CDR3 coding sequence is TGTGCCACCAGCGGAGGAGTGTGGTTGCCTAGCGGGGGTTACCAAGAGACCCAGTACTTC. This translates into CATSGGVWLPSGGYQETQYF.

CDR3 DNA: TGTGCCAGCAGTCTCCTCGATTCCTACGAGCAGTACTTC. Translated, it gives CASSLLDSYEQYF. This rearrangement joins TRBV3-1 (or the pseudogene TRBV3-2) to TRBJ2-7; D uncertain. The length of the CDR3 is 13 residues. From germline, CDR1 is LGHDT and CDR2 YNNKEL (reference sequence). Trimming shortened V by 6 bases and J by 1 base, and 10 bases separated the two germline ends.

This chain connects TRBV6-5 to TRBJ2-4, with D possibly TRBD1 on 7 matching bases. Trimming took off 6 bases at V and 2 bases at J, with 11 bases between the two ends. This CDR3 contains 14 residues. CDR1 is MNHEY, CDR2 SVGAGI, per germline. The CDR3 DNA follows: TGTGCCAGCAGCCCAGGGGGGACCAAAAACATTCAGTACTTC. It codes for CASSPGGTKNIQYF.